This T cell receptor (beta chain) came from a study of blood T cell repertoires in COVID-19. Germline V gene data show CDR1 as WNHNN and CDR2 as SYGVQD (reference sequence). V shed 3 bases, J shed 5 bases, and the junction held 11 bases outside the gene matches. The CDR3 is made up of 16 amino acids. Here immunoSEQ multiplex PCR was the method, and the copy in TCRdb shows in-frame clones only, minus some. The sample yields some 50,000 clones, approximately 80% seen once. The rearrangement joins TRBV10-1 to TRBJ2-7; the match to TRBD1 covers 9 bases. The sequencing input was peripheral blood. This receptor was obtained from a man in his 70s with acute or convalescent COVID-19. The DNA of the CDR3 is TGCGCCAGCAGTGACCTAGGACAGGGGTTTCACGACGAGCAGTACTTC. Translated, it gives CASSDLGQGFHDEQYF.